Each of the 32 T cell receptor beta chains below was sequenced from the same sample in a study of blood T cell repertoires in COVID-19. Produced via immunoSEQ multiplex PCR; TCRdb's table is partial and in-frame only. This sample carries under 200,000 clones, 70% to 90% of them seen once, and the ten largest clones take less than 6.5%. Material for sequencing was peripheral blood. These receptors came from a woman in her forties or fifties with COVID-19, enrolled during active disease.

The chain joins TRBV5-6 to TRBJ2-3, with unresolved D. CDR1 SGHDT and CDR2 YYEEEE come from the germline V gene. The V end was cut by 1 base, the J end by 1 base, with 7 bases between. The CDR3 sequence is 14 residues long. CDR3: CASSLNGGTDTQYF. CDR3 DNA: TGTGCCAGCAGCTTGAACGGAGGCACAGATACGCAGTATTTT.

The chain carries TRBV2 and TRBJ1-6; D is uncertain. Deletions cut 4 bases from V and 0 bases from J, with 7 bases between. Germline V CDR1 and CDR2: SNHLY, FYNNEI. The CDR3 spans 15 residues. The CDR3 loop is CASSVMASYNSPLHF. The CDR3 DNA sequence: TGTGCCAGCAGTGTTATGGCCTCCTATAATTCACCCCTCCACTTT.

Only one count was recorded for this clone. The rearrangement links TRBV19 to TRBJ1-2, with D uncertain. The ends were cut back, 5 bases at V and 3 bases at J, with 10 bases in the middle. Germline CDR1 is LNHDA and CDR2 is SQIVND (reference sequence). This CDR3 is 13 amino acids long. Here the CDR3 reads CASSSGGYYGYTF. CDR3 DNA sequence: TGTGCCAGTAGTTCAGGAGGGTACTATGGCTACACCTTC.

This chain uses TRBV7-9 with TRBJ2-5; possible D gene TRBD1, 7 bases. The germline V gene encodes CDR1 SEHNR and CDR2 FQNEAQ (reference sequence). The CDR3 runs 13 residues. V lost 5 bases to trimming and J lost 3 bases, with 10 bases between them. CDR3 bases: TGTGCCAGCAGCCGCGGGACAGAAGAGACCCAGTACTTC. It codes for CASSRGTEETQYF.

CDR3 bases: TGTGCCAGCAGCGACCCGACAGTTTCCTACGAGCAGTACTTC. This translates into CASSDPTVSYEQYF. The chain employs TRBV5-4 and TRBJ2-7; maybe TRBD1 (5 bases). V was cut by 4 bases and J by 1 base, with 12 bases left in between. Germline V gives CDR1 SGHNT, CDR2 YYREEE (reference sequence). The CDR3 totals 14 residues. Full variable domain (outside the CDR3, taken from reference TRBV5-4 and TRBJ2-7): ETGVTQSPTHLIKTRGQQVTLRCSSQSGHNTVSWYQQALGQGPQFIFQYYREEENGRGNFPPRFSGLQFPNYSSELNVNALELDDSALYLCASSDPTVSYEQYFGPGTRLTVT.

The chain recombines TRBV18 with TRBJ2-5; no firm D call. Germline CDR1 is KGHSH and CDR2 is LQKENI. The V gene lost 4 bases and the J gene lost 4 bases, with 10 bases spanning the gap. The CDR3 is 13 amino acids. The CDR3 DNA reads as TGTGCCAGCTCACGCTCCACTGCAGAGACCCAGTACTTC. Protein product: CASSRSTAETQYF. Drawing the rest from reference TRBV18 and TRBJ2-5, the complete variable domain is NAGVMQNPRHLVRRRGQEARLRCSPMKGHSHVYWYRQLPEEGLKFMVYLQKENIIDESGMPKERFSAEFPKEGPSILRIQQVVRGDSAAYFCASSRSTAETQYFGPGTRLLVL.

This rearrangement joins TRBV19 to TRBJ2-7, with TRBD1 identical over 9 bases. Trimming at V came to 5 bases and at J to 3 bases, leaving 8 bases not matched to a gene. The CDR3 totals 15 residues. The germline gives CDR1 LNHDA, CDR2 SQIVND (reference sequence). The CDR3 DNA is TGTGCCAGTAGTCCTCCGGGACAGGGACTCTACGAGCAGTACTTC. This encodes CASSPPGQGLYEQYF.

V and J are TRBV28 and TRBJ2-7, with TRBD2 matching over 8 bases. The trim removed 6 bases at V and 3 bases at J, leaving 10 bases unmatched. This CDR3 has 15 residues. Germline V gene lookup returns CDR1 MDHEN and CDR2 SYDVKM. The CDR3 DNA reads as TGTGCCAGCAGCCAAATGCCGGGACTAGTCTACGAGCAGTACTTC. It yields the protein CASSQMPGLVYEQYF.

The CDR3 protein is CASSANRNQPQHF. CDR3 nucleotide sequence: TGTGCCAGCAGCGCCAACAGGAATCAGCCCCAGCATTTT. The chain links TRBV7-3 to TRBJ1-5, with D perhaps matching TRBD1 (5 bases). V was shortened by 5 bases and J by 4 bases, with 9 bases between the two germline ends. There are 13 residues in the CDR3. Germline-derived CDR1 and CDR2 are SGHTA and FQGTGA. Drawing the rest from reference TRBV7-3 and TRBJ1-5, the complete variable domain is GAGVSQTPSNKVTEKGKYVELRCDPISGHTALYWYRQSLGQGPEFLIYFQGTGAADDSGLPNDRFFAVRPEGSVSTLKIQRTERGDSAVYLCASSANRNQPQHFGDGTRLSIL.

The chain uses TRBV19 and TRBJ2-2; D is unresolved. Germline V gene data show CDR1 as LNHDA and CDR2 as SQIVND (reference sequence). V was shortened by 3 bases and J by 4 bases, with 15 bases between the two germline ends. CDR3 size: 16 residues. CDR3 sequence reads: CASSIRSGSGTGELFF. CDR3 DNA: TGTGCCAGTAGTATTAGATCTGGGTCGGGCACCGGGGAGCTGTTTTTT.

The chain combines TRBV18 with TRBJ2-7, with 11 bases matching TRBD2. V lost 3 bases to trimming and J lost 5 bases; unmatched junction nucleotides: 6. Per the germline V gene, CDR1 is KGHSH and CDR2 is LQKENI. The CDR3 is 15 amino acids. CDR3 DNA: TGTGCCAGCTCACCCCAAGAACTAGCGGGGGACGAGCAGTACTTC. Its translation is CASSPQELAGDEQYF.

This clone has just a few counts. This chain joins TRBV12-3 or TRBV12-4 and TRBJ2-1; 8 bases line up with TRBD2. CDR3 length: 13 residues. V was pared by 6 bases and J by 8 bases, with 6 bases of the junction left unmatched. The CDR3 sequence is CASSPGGAYEQFF. The CDR3 region has the DNA TGTGCCAGCAGCCCCGGGGGGGCCTATGAGCAGTTCTTC.

V gene TRBV5-1 combines with J gene TRBJ2-7, with 11 bases lining up with TRBD1. The CDR3 is 15 amino acids. Per the germline V gene, CDR1 is SGHRS and CDR2 is YFSETQ. Trimming removed 1 base from V and 5 bases from J; junction bases left unmatched: 5. DNA of the CDR3: TGCGCCAGCAGCTTGCTCGGACAGGGGGCGGACGAGCAGTACTTC. This translates into CASSLLGQGADEQYF.

The chain links TRBV6-6 to TRBJ2-3, with D perhaps TRBD1 (5 bases). Trimming removed 4 bases from V and 0 bases from J, with 11 bases in between. The germline gives CDR1 MNHNY, CDR2 SVGAGI (reference sequence). This CDR3 is built from 15 residues. CDR3 residues: CASSSTEPSTDTQYF. The CDR3, as DNA: TGTGCCAGCAGTTCGACAGAACCTAGCACAGATACGCAGTATTTT.

The chain joins TRBV12-3 or TRBV12-4 to TRBJ2-7, with a weak D call TRBD1 (5 bases). The CDR3 has 13 residues. V was pared by 3 bases and J by 3 bases, with 9 bases between. In DNA, the CDR3 is TGTGCCAGCAGTTTGGGGCCGGTCTACGAGCAGTACTTC. Amino acid sequence: CASSLGPVYEQYF.

This clone was recorded only once. CDR3: CASSPPRQGIGQPQHF. Written as DNA, the CDR3 is TGTGCCAGCAGTCCACCGCGACAGGGTATCGGGCAGCCCCAGCATTTT. The chain combines TRBV28 with TRBJ1-5; 7 bases are a match to TRBD1. V trimming: 5 bases; J trimming: 7 bases; junction bases outside the gene matches: 14. The CDR3 loop spans 16 amino acids. Germline CDR1 reads MDHEN; CDR2 reads SYDVKM.

This clone came up once. This sequence joins TRBV5-4 and TRBJ2-7, with TRBD2 matching 8 bases. Germline V CDR1 and CDR2: SGHNT, YYREEE (reference sequence). The CDR3 extends over 14 amino acids. J gave up 2 bases and V 2 bases, and 3 bases lay outside the gene matches. DNA for the CDR3: TGTGCCAGCAGCTTTAACGGGGGGGCCTACGAGCAGTACTTC. It encodes CASSFNGGAYEQYF. The full variable domain, with the rest looked up from reference TRBV5-4 and TRBJ2-7, is ETGVTQSPTHLIKTRGQQVTLRCSSQSGHNTVSWYQQALGQGPQFIFQYYREEENGRGNFPPRFSGLQFPNYSSELNVNALELDDSALYLCASSFNGGAYEQYFGPGTRLTVT.

The rearrangement uses TRBV30 and TRBJ2-5, with D possibly matching TRBD1 (5 bases). The CDR3 length is 12 residues. The V gene's germline CDR1 is GTSNPN and CDR2 SVGIG (reference sequence). Trimming cost V 1 base and J 5 bases, with 8 bases left between them. The CDR3 loop reads CAWSGPGETQYF. In nucleotides, the CDR3 is TGTGCCTGGAGTGGTCCAGGGGAGACCCAGTACTTC.

The rearrangement joins TRBV12-3 or TRBV12-4 to TRBJ2-1, with 7 bases lining up with TRBD1. V lost 5 bases and J lost 8; bases outside the gene matches: 3. This CDR3 region has 12 residues. CDR3 residues: CASSGDSHEQFF. CDR3 nucleotides: TGTGCCAGCAGTGGGGACAGCCATGAGCAGTTCTTC.

The chain joins TRBV25-1 to TRBJ1-4, with D unresolved. Germline CDR1 reads MGHDK; CDR2 reads SYGVNS. Trimming pared 3 bases from V and 4 bases from J, leaving 15 bases between. This CDR3 is built from 16 residues. For the CDR3, the DNA is TGTGCCAGCAGTGATGGAGGGAGCGGAGGTAATGAAAAACTGTTTTTT. Protein product: CASSDGGSGGNEKLFF.

This chain joins TRBV4-3 and TRBJ1-2, with 7 bases that match TRBD1. Germline CDR1 is LGHNA and CDR2 is YSLEER. The CDR3 has 15 residues. V was clipped by 2 bases and J by 0 bases; unmatched bases: 3. The DNA for the CDR3 is TGCGCCAGCAGCCAACAAGACAGGGCTAACTATGGCTACACCTTC. It specifies CASSQQDRANYGYTF.

On this clone itself: The sample holds other DNA sequences that translate to the same CDR3. This chain uses TRBV6-2 or TRBV6-3 with TRBJ1-1, with no clear D. The CDR3 covers 12 residues. Looked up from germline, CDR1 is MNHEY and CDR2 is SVGEGT. V gave up 4 bases and J gave up 1 base, with 4 bases separating them. The CDR3: CASSSGNTEAFF. CDR3 DNA: TGTGCCAGCAGTTCAGGGAACACTGAAGCTTTCTTT.

The chain combines TRBV18 with TRBJ2-1; 11 bases match TRBD1. The CDR3 covers 16 residues. Germline CDR1 and CDR2: KGHSH and LQKENI. Trimming at V came to 3 bases and at J to 5 bases, leaving 6 bases not matched to a gene. CDR3 nucleotide sequence: TGTGCCAGCTCACCTCGGACAGGGGGCGAGCACAATGAGCAGTTCTTC. Protein: CASSPRTGGEHNEQFF.

The V and J genes are TRBV7-8 and TRBJ2-7; 7 bases agree with TRBD2. The CDR3 loop spans 15 amino acids. Trimming at V came to 1 base and at J to 1 base, leaving 4 bases not matched to a gene. Germline-derived CDR1 and CDR2 are SGHVS and FQNEAQ. The CDR3 sequence: CASSLGGGTSYEQYF. The CDR3 bases are TGTGCCAGCAGCTTAGGGGGAGGGACGTCCTACGAGCAGTACTTC.

The V and J genes are TRBV27 and TRBJ1-4, with TRBD1 as a possible D gene (6 bases). The CDR3 is 14 residues long. With 8 bases removed from V and 0 bases from J, the gap between germline ends came to 10 bases. Germline V lookup: CDR1 MNHEY, CDR2 SMNVEV (reference sequence). As DNA, the CDR3 is TGTGCCAGCCGAAACAGGGCAACTAATGAAAAACTGTTTTTT. This encodes CASRNRATNEKLFF.

The chain recombines TRBV6-5 with TRBJ2-7, with 10 positions matching TRBD2. Germline loops: CDR1 MNHEY, CDR2 SVGAGI. The CDR3 has 14 residues. Germline trimming cut 4 bases from V and 4 bases from J; bases unmatched to any gene: 4. The CDR3 region is CASSSLAGGYEQYF. In DNA form, the CDR3 reads TGTGCCAGCAGTTCTTTAGCGGGGGGATACGAGCAGTACTTC.

This chain uses TRBV28 with TRBJ1-2; weak D call: TRBD1 (6 bases). Germline CDR1 and CDR2: MDHEN and SYDVKM. V was cut by 6 bases and J by 0 bases, with 8 bases left in between. The CDR3 spans 13 residues. CDR3 region: CASSPGANYGYTF. The CDR3 region has the DNA TGTGCCAGCAGCCCAGGGGCTAACTATGGCTACACCTTC.

This clone has just a few counts. As DNA, the CDR3 is TGTGCCAGCTGTAAGGGGGCGCGGACCGGGGAGCTGTTTTTT. Its protein is CASCKGARTGELFF. V and J are TRBV6-5 and TRBJ2-2, with 7 bases that match TRBD1. From germline, CDR1 is MNHEY and CDR2 SVGAGI. The CDR3 has 14 residues. V shed 8 bases, J shed 5 bases, and the junction held 8 bases outside the gene matches.

In regard to this clone: This same CDR3 is encoded by further DNA sequences in the sample. The chain links TRBV2 to TRBJ2-7; D is unclear. Germline V lookup: CDR1 SNHLY, CDR2 FYNNEI. CDR3 size: 12 residues. V was clipped by 6 bases and J by 2 bases, with 8 bases between them. CDR3 in DNA: TGTGCCAGCAGCGAGCCTACCTACGAGCAGTACTTC. Translated: CASSEPTYEQYF.

The rearrangement uses TRBV7-2 and TRBJ2-3; unclear D gene. V lost 8 bases and J lost 5, with 11 bases in between. There are 12 residues in the CDR3. Germline assignment: CDR1 SGHTA and CDR2 FQGNSA. The DNA for the CDR3 is TGTGCCAGCGGCCGTCAGGTAGATACGCAGTATTTT. Translated: CASGRQVDTQYF.

The chain couples TRBV7-9 to TRBJ2-1, with TRBD1 matching 8 bases. This CDR3 region has 14 residues. V lost 7 bases, J lost 7 bases, and 9 bases stayed unmatched. From germline, CDR1 is SEHNR and CDR2 FQNEAQ (reference sequence). CDR3 coding DNA: TGTGCCAGCACCCAACAGGGGGTGTTAAATGAGCAGTTCTTC. This translates into CASTQQGVLNEQFF.

This chain links TRBV25-1 with TRBJ1-5; no clear D. The V end lost 2 bases, the J end lost 6 bases, and 8 bases lay between the germline ends. Germline values: CDR1 MGHDK, CDR2 SYGVNS. CDR3 size: 13 residues. The CDR3 sequence: CASSEQEGQPQHF. The CDR3 DNA is TGTGCCAGCAGTGAACAAGAGGGTCAGCCCCAGCATTTT.